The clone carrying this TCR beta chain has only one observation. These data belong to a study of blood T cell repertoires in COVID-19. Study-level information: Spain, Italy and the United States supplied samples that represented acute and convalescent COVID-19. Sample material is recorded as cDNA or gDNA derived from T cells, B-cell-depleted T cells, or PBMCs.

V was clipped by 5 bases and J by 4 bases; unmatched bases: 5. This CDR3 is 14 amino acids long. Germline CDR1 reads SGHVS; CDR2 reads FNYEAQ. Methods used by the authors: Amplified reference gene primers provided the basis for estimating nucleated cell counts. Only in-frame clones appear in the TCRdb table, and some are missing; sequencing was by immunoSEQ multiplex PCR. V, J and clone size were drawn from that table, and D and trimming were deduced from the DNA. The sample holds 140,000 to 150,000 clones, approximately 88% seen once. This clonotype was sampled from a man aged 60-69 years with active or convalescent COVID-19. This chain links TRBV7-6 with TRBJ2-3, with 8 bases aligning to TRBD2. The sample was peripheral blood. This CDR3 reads CASSRGTSADTQYF. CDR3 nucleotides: TGTGCCAGCAGCCGAGGGACTAGTGCAGATACGCAGTATTTT.